Following are 23 T cell receptor beta chains from one sample sequenced in a study of shared clonotypes between healthy human individuals. Libraries were prepared by immunoSEQ multiplex PCR; TCRdb keeps only in-frame clonotypes and omits some of them. This table has more than 1.2 million clones, approximately 98.5% appearing once. Sequencing used naive CD4+ T cells sorted from blood. Regarding subset: CD45RA+ positively selected. The receptors derive from a man aged 25-45 years in good health.

V usage is TRBV5-4 and J usage is TRBJ2-7; D unresolved. The germline CDR1 and CDR2 sequences are SGHNT and YYREEE (reference sequence). This CDR3 region has 14 residues. V lost 4 bases and J lost 0, with 11 bases in between. As DNA, the CDR3 is TGTGCCAGCAGCCCAGACGCAGACTCCTACGAGCAGTACTTC. Translated: CASSPDADSYEQYF.

The chain couples TRBV28 to TRBJ1-1, with 7 bases fitting TRBD1. CDR1 MDHEN and CDR2 SYDVKM come from the germline V gene. The CDR3 is 15 amino acids. Trimming removed 6 bases from V and 5 bases from J; junction bases left unmatched: 12. CDR3 DNA: TGTGCCAGCAGACCATTAGGGACAGTCGGAACTGAAGCTTTCTTT. Amino acid sequence: CASRPLGTVGTEAFF.

The chain employs TRBV2 and TRBJ2-1; maybe TRBD2 (5 bases). The CDR3 has 15 amino acids. Germline CDR1 and CDR2: SNHLY and FYNNEI. V was cut by 11 bases and J by 0 bases, with 17 bases left in between. The CDR3 loop reads CARQKAVDSYNEQFF. The DNA for the CDR3 is TGTGCCCGTCAAAAAGCGGTTGACTCCTACAATGAGCAGTTCTTC.

The chain carries TRBV28 and TRBJ2-7, with 9 bases lining up with TRBD2. Germline CDR1 reads MDHEN; CDR2 reads SYDVKM. The J segment lost 4 bases and the V segment lost 11 bases, leaving 24 bases of the junction unmatched. The CDR3 contains 18 residues. The CDR3 nucleotides are TGTGCCTGTCCTCCGGCGGGAGGGCCAGGGATGGGGGGTTACGAGCAGTACTTC. Its protein product is CACPPAGGPGMGGYEQYF. The full variable domain, its missing parts supplied by reference TRBV28 and TRBJ2-7, is DVKVTQSSRYLVKRTGEKVFLECVQDMDHENMFWYRQDPGLGLRLIYFSYDVKMKEKGDIPEGYSVSREKKERFSLILESASTNQTSMYLCACPPAGGPGMGGYEQYFGPGTRLTVT.

The chain combines TRBV6-6 with TRBJ2-7; D might be TRBD1 (5 bases). The CDR3 totals 14 residues. In germline, CDR1 is MNHNY, CDR2 SVGAGI (reference sequence). Deletions cut 5 bases from V and 1 base from J, with 12 bases between. This chain's CDR3 is CASSLQGPSYEQYF. The CDR3 nucleotides are TGTGCCAGCAGTCTGCAGGGCCCATCCTACGAGCAGTACTTC.

The chain carries TRBV30 and TRBJ1-2; the D is unclear. The CDR3 sequence is 11 residues long. Per the germline V gene, CDR1 is GTSNPN and CDR2 is SVGIG (reference sequence). Trimming took off 4 bases at V and 4 bases at J, with 7 bases between the two ends. The CDR3 loop reads CAWTHLYGYTF. The CDR3 DNA reads as TGTGCCTGGACACACCTCTATGGCTACACCTTC.

The chain joins TRBV19 to TRBJ2-7, with D possibly being TRBD2 (5 bases). The CDR3 is 14 amino acids. Trimming took 6 bases from V and 4 from J, leaving 16 bases between them. The germline gives CDR1 LNHDA, CDR2 SQIVND (reference sequence). The CDR3 is CASRSPGKGYEQYF. CDR3 sequence (DNA): TGTGCCAGTAGAAGCCCCGGGAAGGGTTACGAGCAGTACTTC.

The chain employs TRBV5-5 and TRBJ2-3; D call uncertain. This CDR3 has 14 residues. The V and J ends lost 0 bases and 4 bases respectively, with 9 bases between them. Germline V lookup: CDR1 SGHKS, CDR2 YYEKEE (reference sequence). The CDR3 sequence: CASSLEYRPDTQYF. Here the CDR3 DNA reads TGTGCCAGCAGCTTGGAGTACCGACCAGATACGCAGTATTTT.

The chain couples TRBV27 to TRBJ2-7; 7 bases align to TRBD1. CDR3 size: 13 residues. V dropped 10 bases and J dropped 3; count of bases not matched to a gene: 9. The germline V gene has CDR1 MNHEY and CDR2 SMNVEV (reference sequence). The CDR3 region has the DNA TGTGCCAACCCTCGGGACAGACTCTACGAGCAGTACTTC. This gives the protein CANPRDRLYEQYF.

V and J are TRBV20-1 and TRBJ2-1; D ambiguous. Germline V gene data show CDR1 as DFQATT and CDR2 as SNEGSKA (reference sequence). The CDR3 runs to 10 residues. V was cut by 6 bases and J by 8 bases, with 8 bases left in between. CDR3 amino acids: CSATEDEQFF. The DNA of the CDR3 is TGCAGTGCCACCGAAGATGAGCAGTTCTTC.

The genes are TRBV5-1 and TRBJ1-1; D gene unclear. Trimming took 0 bases from V and 0 from J, leaving 9 bases between them. The germline V gene has CDR1 SGHRS and CDR2 YFSETQ. CDR3 size: 15 residues. The DNA of the CDR3 is TGCGCCAGCAGCTTGGCCGTACACTTGAACACTGAAGCTTTCTTT. Translation gives CASSLAVHLNTEAFF.

This clone was counted once. The chain carries TRBV11-2 and TRBJ2-7, with TRBD1 identical over 7 bases. Trimming took 4 bases from V and 0 from J; bases not matched to a gene: 9. The CDR3 runs 16 residues. In germline, CDR1 is SGHAT, CDR2 FQNNGV. CDR3 bases: TGTGCCAGCAGCTCAACCTTCGGGACAGTCTCCTACGAGCAGTACTTC. Protein: CASSSTFGTVSYEQYF.

The rearrangement links TRBV11-2 to TRBJ2-1; D remains ambiguous. V lost 5 bases and J 2 bases, leaving 13 bases between the germline ends. Germline CDR1 and CDR2: SGHAT and FQNNGV. This CDR3 region has 15 residues. The CDR3 DNA follows: TGTGCCAGCAGCCCGGAAGGGAATCCCTACAATGAGCAGTTCTTC. This gives the protein CASSPEGNPYNEQFF.

This sequence joins TRBV28 and TRBJ2-7, with TRBD1 matching 8 bases. The CDR3 sequence is 14 residues long. Trimming removed 3 bases from V and 7 bases from J; junction bases left unmatched: 8. The germline V gene has CDR1 MDHEN and CDR2 SYDVKM. The CDR3 spells CASSFSPGGWEQYF. For the CDR3, the DNA is TGTGCCAGCAGTTTTAGTCCAGGGGGCTGGGAGCAGTACTTC. The full variable domain, its missing parts supplied by reference TRBV28 and TRBJ2-7, is DVKVTQSSRYLVKRTGEKVFLECVQDMDHENMFWYRQDPGLGLRLIYFSYDVKMKEKGDIPEGYSVSREKKERFSLILESASTNQTSMYLCASSFSPGGWEQYFGPGTRLTVT.

The V call is TRBV29-1, the J call TRBJ2-7, with 8 bases matching TRBD1. Germline CDR1 reads SQVTM; CDR2 reads ANQGSEA. This CDR3 has 15 amino acids. V trimming: 6 bases; J trimming: 2 bases; junction bases outside the gene matches: 12. The CDR3 reads CSVAKQGVIAYEQYF. The CDR3 DNA reads TGCAGCGTCGCCAAACAGGGGGTAATTGCCTACGAGCAGTACTTC.

The chain is built from TRBV18 and TRBJ1-3; no definite D call. CDR1 and CDR2 (germline): KGHSH, LQKENI. This CDR3 has 19 amino acids. V gave up 2 bases and J gave up 1 base, with 21 bases separating them. The CDR3 loop reads CASSPGSLGRPPSGNTIYF. The CDR3 nucleotides read TGTGCCAGCTCACCAGGTTCTTTAGGACGGCCGCCTTCTGGAAACACCATATATTTT.

V usage is TRBV13 and J usage is TRBJ1-2, with 8 nucleotides matching TRBD1. Germline V CDR1 and CDR2: PRHDT, FYEKMQ (reference sequence). With V trimmed by 1 base and J by 7 bases, 5 bases remained unmatched. This CDR3 spans 14 amino acids. CDR3 bases: TGTGCCAGCAGCTTAGAGGCAGGGGGCCTTGGCTACACCTTC. Its protein is CASSLEAGGLGYTF.

The chain recombines TRBV5-6 with TRBJ2-7; D gene uncertain. CDR3 length equals 13 residues. V shed 1 base and J shed 9 bases, with 14 bases lying between them. In germline, CDR1 is SGHDT, CDR2 YYEEEE. The CDR3 is CASSLSARPAQYF. As DNA, the CDR3 is TGTGCCAGCAGCTTGTCTGCCAGACCTGCGCAGTACTTC.

On this clone: At one of its ends the junction is not consistent with the germline gene, which may arise from a read error. This CDR3 reads CANSLRPSYEQYF. The CDR3 DNA reads TGTGCCAACAGCTTACGGCCCAGCTACGAGCAGTACTTC. This chain links TRBV11-2 with TRBJ2-7; D unclear. CDR1 and CDR2 from the germline V gene are SGHAT and FQNNGV. CDR3 length: 13 amino acids.

The rearrangement links TRBV7-6 to TRBJ1-1; 7 nucleotides line up with TRBD1. The ends lost 0 bases at V and 2 bases at J; junction bases unmatched: 9. Germline-derived CDR1 and CDR2 are SGHVS and FNYEAQ. The CDR3 is 17 amino acids. The CDR3 is CASSLAPGTAVNTEAFF. The CDR3, as DNA: TGTGCCAGCAGCTTAGCGCCGGGGACAGCGGTAAACACTGAAGCTTTCTTT.

CDR3 region: CASSPGPTDYEQYF. CDR3 sequence (DNA): TGTGCCAGCAGCCCGGGACCCACGGACTACGAGCAGTACTTC. The chain links TRBV7-6 to TRBJ2-7; perhaps D is TRBD1 or TRBD2 (5 bases each). The V and J ends lost 5 bases and 3 bases respectively, with 14 bases between them. The CDR3 spans 14 residues. Germline V CDR1 and CDR2: SGHVS, FNYEAQ.

The chain is built from TRBV15 and TRBJ2-3; 8 nucleotides line up with TRBD2. With V trimmed by 0 bases and J by 6 bases, 11 bases remained unmatched. CDR3 length: 17 amino acids. Germline-derived CDR1 and CDR2 are LNHNV and YYDKDF (reference sequence). CDR3 sequence: CATSRDGAGLVGDTQYF. The DNA for the CDR3 is TGTGCCACCAGCAGAGATGGCGCGGGACTAGTGGGCGATACGCAGTATTTT.

This chain joins TRBV5-5 and TRBJ2-7; 10 bases are a match to TRBD2. Losses at the gene ends were 4 bases for V and 7 bases for J; bases not matched to a gene: 11. The CDR3 totals 15 residues. Germline V gene sequence: CDR1 SGHKS, CDR2 YYEKEE (reference sequence). The CDR3 DNA follows: TGTGCCAGCAGCCTAGCGGTAGCGGGAGGCAGTGAGCAGTACTTC. Its translation is CASSLAVAGGSEQYF.